This is a list of T cell receptor beta chains from one sample in a study of control samples from healthy donors and cancer patients. TCRdb keeps only in-frame clones here, not all; method: immunoSEQ multiplex PCR. The repertoire holds tens of thousands of clones, with more than 85% as singletons. Sequenced sample: PBMCs. Receptors were obtained from a man younger than 40 with colorectal cancer. The CDR3 runs from the conserved cysteine through the conserved F or W. D genes are given only for firm matches. For some rows the clone size is stated as once, few or many, or as a class when expanded; others skip it.

v_call	d_call	j_call	clone_size	cdr3_nt	cdr3_aa
TRBV24-1	-	TRBJ2-5	few	TGTGCCACCAGTGATCACGCTACCTTACTGACTCAAGAGACCCAGTACTTC	CATSDHATLLTQETQYF
TRBV18	TRBD1	TRBJ2-7	-	TGTGCCAGCTCACCAAGGGACAGTGCTCGCGAGCAGTACTTC	CASSPRDSAREQYF
TRBV5-1	TRBD1	TRBJ1-2	-	TGCGCCAGCAGCTTGCGGGTACTGGGACAGGGGGCAGGTGGTGGCTACACCTTC	CASSLRVLGQGAGGGYTF
TRBV9	-	TRBJ1-6	-	TGTGCCAGCAGCGTCTCGGGGAATAAGTCACCCCTCCACTTT	CASSVSGNKSPLHF
TRBV6-2/TRBV6-3	-	TRBJ2-3	once	TGTGCCAGCAGTTACTCCGGGGTGGGGACAGATACGCAGTATTTT	CASSYSGVGTDTQYF
TRBV2	-	TRBJ1-1	-	TGTGCCAGCCACCAGCCGAACGGTAACACTGAAGCTTTCTTT	CASHQPNGNTEAFF
TRBV7-2	-	TRBJ2-1	-	TGTGCCAGCTCAGGCGGGGGCCAATACAATGAGCAGTTCTTC	CASSGGGQYNEQFF
TRBV7-2	TRBD2	TRBJ2-1	-	TGTGCCAGCAGCCGCTCTAGCGGGGGGTCCTACAATGAGCAGTTCTTC	CASSRSSGGSYNEQFF
TRBV9	-	TRBJ1-3	-	TGTGCCAGCAGCCCCTACGGCGGGGGGAACACCATATATTTT	CASSPYGGGNTIYF
TRBV30	-	TRBJ1-3	-	TGTGGAGGAGGCTCTGGAAACACCATATATTTT	CGGGSGNTIYF
TRBV7-9	-	TRBJ2-7	-	TGTGCCAGTCTGACCGACGGGATGAACGAGCAGTACTTC	CASLTDGMNEQYF
TRBV2	TRBD1	TRBJ1-4	-	TGTGCCAGCGGGTCGATCTTAGGGGGCAGGGAAAAACTGTTTTTT	CASGSILGGREKLFF
TRBV28	-	TRBJ1-2	-	TGTGCCAGCAGTTTGCCCAGGGCGCATGGCTACACCTTC	CASSLPRAHGYTF
TRBV12-3/TRBV12-4	-	TRBJ1-1	-	TGTGCCGGAGGAGATGTGGTCCCTTTTGAAGCTTTCTTT	CAGGDVVPFEAFF
TRBV24-1	TRBD1	TRBJ1-4	-	TGTGCCACGATACAGGGGGCAGGACTGTCTGAAAAACTGTTTTTT	CATIQGAGLSEKLFF
TRBV6-6	-	TRBJ2-7	-	TGTGCCAGCAGTTACGACGAGGCCTACGAGCAGTACTTC	CASSYDEAYEQYF
TRBV4-1	TRBD2	TRBJ2-6	-	TGCGCCAGCAGCCCTCTGGGACTAGCGGGGTCAAGGAGCGGGGCCAACGTCCTGACTTTC	CASSPLGLAGSRSGANVLTF
TRBV3-1/TRBV3-2	TRBD1	TRBJ1-5	-	TGTGCCAGCAGCTCAGGACAGGGAAGTCGGGGCAATCAGCCCCAGCATTTT	CASSSGQGSRGNQPQHF
TRBV19	TRBD1	TRBJ1-2	-	TGTGCCAGTAGTATAGGCACAGGGGGCAGAAAGGGCTACACCTTC	CASSIGTGGRKGYTF
TRBV29-1	TRBD1	TRBJ2-2	-	TGCAGCGTTGAAGATCGACAGGGGTTCACCGGGGAGCTGTTTTTT	CSVEDRQGFTGELFF
TRBV9	-	TRBJ2-5	-	TGTGCCAGCAGCGTAGCTCAGGGGTGGGAGACCCAGTACTTC	CASSVAQGWETQYF
TRBV5-4	-	TRBJ1-2	-	TGTGCCAGCAGGACCGGGACACACACTAACTATGGCTACACCTTC	CASRTGTHTNYGYTF
TRBV30	-	TRBJ1-2	once	TGTGCCTGGGCTTATGACCGTGGCTACACCTTC	CAWAYDRGYTF
TRBV7-2	-	TRBJ1-3	-	TGTGCCAGCAGCTTAGAGTTCGCCGACACCATATATTTT	CASSLEFADTIYF
TRBV9	TRBD1	TRBJ1-6	-	TGTGCCAGCAGCGTAGGGGGGACAGGGGAAGGATCACCCCTCCACTTT	CASSVGGTGEGSPLHF
TRBV25-1	-	TRBJ1-1	-	TGTGCCAGCAGTGGTCGTTCAGGGGTGGGGGGCGTGAACACTGAAGCTTTCTTT	CASSGRSGVGGVNTEAFF
TRBV14	TRBD1	TRBJ1-2	-	TGTGCCAGCAGCCCGACAGGGAGCAAGGGCCTTTCTAACTATGGCTACACCTTC	CASSPTGSKGLSNYGYTF
TRBV7-9	-	TRBJ1-5	-	TGCGCCAGCAGCAACCAGGGAAGCAATCAGCCCCAGCATTTT	CASSNQGSNQPQHF
TRBV5-1	-	TRBJ1-2	-	TGCGCCAGCAGCTTGGGGGACGGCACGTATGGCTACACCTTC	CASSLGDGTYGYTF